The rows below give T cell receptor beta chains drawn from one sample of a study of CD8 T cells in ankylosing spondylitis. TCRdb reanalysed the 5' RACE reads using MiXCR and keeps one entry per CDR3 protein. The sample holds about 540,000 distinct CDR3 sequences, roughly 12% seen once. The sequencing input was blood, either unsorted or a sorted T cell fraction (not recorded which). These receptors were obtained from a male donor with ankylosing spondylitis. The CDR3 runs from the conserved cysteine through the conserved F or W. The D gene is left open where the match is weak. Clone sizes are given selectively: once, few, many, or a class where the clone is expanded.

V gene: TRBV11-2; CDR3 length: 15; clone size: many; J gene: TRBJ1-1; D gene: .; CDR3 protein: CASTPRAGRNTEAFF; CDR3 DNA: TGTGCCAGCACCCCTAGGGCCGGCAGGAACACTGAAGCTTTCTTT
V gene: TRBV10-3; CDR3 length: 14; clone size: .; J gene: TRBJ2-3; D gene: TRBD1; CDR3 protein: CAISAGTATDTQYF; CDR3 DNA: TGTGCCATCAGTGCCGGGACAGCAACAGATACGCAGTATTTT
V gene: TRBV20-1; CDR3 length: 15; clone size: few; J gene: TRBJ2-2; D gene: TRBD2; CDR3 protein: CSARTGTSGTGELFF; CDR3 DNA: TGCAGTGCCAGGACCGGGACTAGCGGCACCGGGGAGCTGTTTTTT
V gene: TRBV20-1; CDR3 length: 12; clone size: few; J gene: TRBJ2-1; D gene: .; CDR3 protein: CSAEGTYNEQFF; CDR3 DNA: TGCAGTGCGGAAGGGACCTACAATGAGCAGTTCTTC
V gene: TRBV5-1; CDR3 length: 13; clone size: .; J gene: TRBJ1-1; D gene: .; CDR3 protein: CASSFRTNTEAFF; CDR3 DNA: TGCGCCAGCAGCTTCCGAACGAACACTGAAGCTTTCTTT
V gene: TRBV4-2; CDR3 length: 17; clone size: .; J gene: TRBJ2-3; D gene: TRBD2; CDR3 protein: CASSLRIAGGLPDTQYF; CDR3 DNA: TGTGCCAGCAGCCTACGGATAGCGGGAGGCTTGCCAGATACGCAGTATTTT
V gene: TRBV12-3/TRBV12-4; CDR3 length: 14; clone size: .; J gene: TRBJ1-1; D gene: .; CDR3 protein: CASSPRELEGKAFF; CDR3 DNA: TGTGCCAGCAGCCCCCGGGAGCTAGAGGGCAAAGCTTTCTTT
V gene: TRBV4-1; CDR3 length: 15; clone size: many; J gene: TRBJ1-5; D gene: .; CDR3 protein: CASSQVVGSNQPQHF; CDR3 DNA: TGCGCCAGCAGCCAAGTGGTGGGCAGCAATCAGCCCCAGCATTTT
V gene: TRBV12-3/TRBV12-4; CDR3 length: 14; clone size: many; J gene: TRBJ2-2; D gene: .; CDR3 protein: CASSRGGGGGELFF; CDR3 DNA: TGTGCCAGCAGCCGTGGCGGTGGGGGCGGGGAGCTGTTTTTT
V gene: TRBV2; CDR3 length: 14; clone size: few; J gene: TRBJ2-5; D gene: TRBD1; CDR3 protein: CASRRWDRQETQYF; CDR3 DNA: TGTGCCAGCAGACGGTGGGACAGACAAGAGACCCAGTACTTC
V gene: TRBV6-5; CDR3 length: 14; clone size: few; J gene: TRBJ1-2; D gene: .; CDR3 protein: CASSYSPGSYGYTF; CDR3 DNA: TGTGCCAGCAGTTACTCGCCAGGGAGCTATGGCTACACCTTC
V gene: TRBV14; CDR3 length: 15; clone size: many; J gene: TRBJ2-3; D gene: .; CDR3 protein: CASSQDLGRTDTQYF; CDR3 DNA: TGTGCCAGCAGCCAAGATCTAGGGAGAACAGATACGCAGTATTTT
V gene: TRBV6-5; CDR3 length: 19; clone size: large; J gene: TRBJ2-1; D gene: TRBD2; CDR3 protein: CATTRKTSGRHNSYNEQFF; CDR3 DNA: TGTGCCACGACGCGAAAGACTAGCGGGAGGCACAACTCCTACAATGAGCAGTTCTTC
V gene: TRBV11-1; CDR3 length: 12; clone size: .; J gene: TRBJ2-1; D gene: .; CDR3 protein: CASSFSVGEQFF; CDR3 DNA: TGTGCCAGCAGCTTCAGCGTTGGTGAGCAGTTCTTC
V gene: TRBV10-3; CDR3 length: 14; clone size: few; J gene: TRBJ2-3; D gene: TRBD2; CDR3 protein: CAIKASGYTDTQYF; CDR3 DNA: TGTGCCATCAAGGCTAGCGGGTACACAGATACGCAGTATTTT
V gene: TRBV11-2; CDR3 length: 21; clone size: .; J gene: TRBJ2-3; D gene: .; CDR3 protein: CASRRTTGSGVTELSTDTQYF; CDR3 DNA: TGTGCCAGCAGGCGCACAACCGGCTCGGGAGTCACCGAACTTAGCACAGATACGCAGTATTTT
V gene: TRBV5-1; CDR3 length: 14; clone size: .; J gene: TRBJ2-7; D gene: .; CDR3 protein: CASSLGAGVDEQYF; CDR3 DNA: TGCGCCAGCAGCTTGGGTGCAGGGGTGGACGAGCAGTACTTC
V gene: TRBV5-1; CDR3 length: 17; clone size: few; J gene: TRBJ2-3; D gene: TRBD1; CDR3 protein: CASSTGTALPSTDTQYF; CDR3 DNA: TGCGCCAGCAGCACAGGGACAGCTCTCCCTAGCACAGATACGCAGTATTTT
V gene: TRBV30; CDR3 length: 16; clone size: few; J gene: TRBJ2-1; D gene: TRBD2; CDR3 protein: CVGLAGGLSSYNEQFF; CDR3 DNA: TGTGTCGGCCTAGCGGGAGGTTTAAGTTCCTACAATGAGCAGTTCTTC
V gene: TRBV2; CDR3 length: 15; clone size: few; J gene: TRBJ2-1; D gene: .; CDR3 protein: CASSEGPPPYNEQFF; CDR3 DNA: TGTGCCAGCAGTGAAGGACCACCTCCCTACAATGAGCAGTTCTTC
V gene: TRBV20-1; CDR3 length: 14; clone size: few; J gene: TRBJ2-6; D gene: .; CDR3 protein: CSAREGVGANVLTF; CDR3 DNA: TGCAGTGCTAGAGAAGGGGTTGGGGCCAACGTCCTGACTTTC
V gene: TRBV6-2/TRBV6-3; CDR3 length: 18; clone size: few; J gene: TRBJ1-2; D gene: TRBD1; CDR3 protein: CASSSKHPGQGDSRGYTF; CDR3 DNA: TGTGCCAGCAGTTCGAAACACCCGGGACAGGGGGACTCCCGAGGCTACACCTTC
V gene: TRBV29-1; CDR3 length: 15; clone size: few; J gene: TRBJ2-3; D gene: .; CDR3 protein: CSVEDVVRATDTQYF; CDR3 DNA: TGCAGCGTTGAAGATGTCGTCAGGGCCACAGATACGCAGTATTTT
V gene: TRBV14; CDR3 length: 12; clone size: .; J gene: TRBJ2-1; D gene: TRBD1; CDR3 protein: CASSQARDRRFF; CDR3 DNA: TGTGCCAGCAGTCAGGCCCGGGACAGGCGGTTCTTC
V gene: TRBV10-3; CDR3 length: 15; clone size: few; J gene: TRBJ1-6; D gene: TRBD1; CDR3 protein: CAISETGTGESPLHF; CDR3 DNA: TGTGCCATCAGTGAGACAGGGACAGGAGAGTCACCCCTCCACTTT
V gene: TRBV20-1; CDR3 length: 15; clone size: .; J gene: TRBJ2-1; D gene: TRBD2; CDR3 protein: CSAPPGLAGVDEQFF; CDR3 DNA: TGCAGTGCCCCGCCGGGCCTAGCGGGAGTTGATGAGCAGTTCTTC
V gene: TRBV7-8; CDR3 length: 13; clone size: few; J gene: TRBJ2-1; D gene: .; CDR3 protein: CASSPAGHNEQFF; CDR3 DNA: TGTGCCAGCAGCCCCGCCGGCCACAATGAGCAGTTCTTC
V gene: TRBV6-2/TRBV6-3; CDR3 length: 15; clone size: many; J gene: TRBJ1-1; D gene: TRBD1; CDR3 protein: CASSWDRGRVTEAFF; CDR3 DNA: TGTGCCAGCAGTTGGGACAGGGGGCGCGTCACTGAAGCTTTCTTT
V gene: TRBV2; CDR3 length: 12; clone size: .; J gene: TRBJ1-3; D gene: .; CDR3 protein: CASTASGNTIYF; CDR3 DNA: TGTGCCAGCACCGCCTCTGGAAACACCATATATTTT
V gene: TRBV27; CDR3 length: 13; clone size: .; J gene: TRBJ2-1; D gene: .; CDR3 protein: CASSPPWGDEQFF; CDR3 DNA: TGTGCCAGCAGTCCCCCTTGGGGGGATGAGCAGTTCTTC
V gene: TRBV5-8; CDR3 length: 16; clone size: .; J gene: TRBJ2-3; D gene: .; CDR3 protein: CASSPAASSSTDTQYF; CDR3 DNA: TGTGCCAGCAGCCCGGCCGCATCCTCTAGCACAGATACGCAGTATTTT
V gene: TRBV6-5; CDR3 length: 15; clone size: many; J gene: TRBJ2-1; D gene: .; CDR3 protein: CASSYLHMRDNEQFF; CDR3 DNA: TGTGCCAGCAGTTACCTCCACATGAGGGACAATGAGCAGTTCTTC
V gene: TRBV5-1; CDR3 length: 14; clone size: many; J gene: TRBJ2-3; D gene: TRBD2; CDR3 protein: CASSLVAGADTQYF; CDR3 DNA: TGCGCCAGCAGCTTGGTAGCGGGAGCCGATACGCAGTATTTT
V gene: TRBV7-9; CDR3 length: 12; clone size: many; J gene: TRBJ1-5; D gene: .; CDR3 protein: CASSLEGQPQHF; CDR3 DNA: TGTGCCAGCAGCTTAGAAGGCCAGCCCCAGCATTTT
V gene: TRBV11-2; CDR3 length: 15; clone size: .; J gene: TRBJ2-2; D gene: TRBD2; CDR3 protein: CASSPGTSVIGELFF; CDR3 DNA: TGTGCCAGCAGTCCCGGGACTAGTGTTATCGGGGAGCTGTTTTTT
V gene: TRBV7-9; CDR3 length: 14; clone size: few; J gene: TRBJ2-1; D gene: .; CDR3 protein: CASSLGGHYNEQFF; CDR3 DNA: TGTGCCAGCAGCTTAGGGGGTCATTACAATGAGCAGTTCTTC
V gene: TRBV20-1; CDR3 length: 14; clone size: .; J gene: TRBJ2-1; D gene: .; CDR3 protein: CSARVLTIYNEQFF; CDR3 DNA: TGCAGTGCTAGAGTTCTAACTATTTACAATGAGCAGTTCTTC
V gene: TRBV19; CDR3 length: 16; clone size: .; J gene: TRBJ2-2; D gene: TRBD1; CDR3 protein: CASSLGTGVNTGELFF; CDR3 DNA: TGTGCCAGTAGTCTCGGGACAGGGGTGAACACCGGGGAGCTGTTTTTT
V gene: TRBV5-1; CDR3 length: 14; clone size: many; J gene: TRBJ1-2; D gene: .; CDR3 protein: CASSPEPGDYGYTF; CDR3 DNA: TGCGCCAGCAGCCCTGAGCCAGGGGACTATGGCTACACCTTC
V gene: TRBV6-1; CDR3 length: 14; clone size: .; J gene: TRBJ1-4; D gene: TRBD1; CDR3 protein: CASRDRGGGEKLFF; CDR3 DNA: TGTGCCAGCAGGGACAGGGGAGGGGGTGAAAAACTGTTTTTT
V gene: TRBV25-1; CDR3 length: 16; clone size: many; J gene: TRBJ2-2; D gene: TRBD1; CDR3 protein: CASSGPGTANTGELFF; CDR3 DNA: TGTGCCAGCAGTGGGCCCGGGACAGCGAACACCGGGGAGCTGTTTTTT
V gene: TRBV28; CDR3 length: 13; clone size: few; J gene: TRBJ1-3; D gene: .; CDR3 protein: CASRKASGNTIYF; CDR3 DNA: TGTGCCAGCAGGAAAGCCTCTGGAAACACCATATATTTT
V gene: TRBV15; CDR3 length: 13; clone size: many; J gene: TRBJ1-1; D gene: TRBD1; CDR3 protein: CATQGQGGTEAFF; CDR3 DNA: TGTGCCACTCAAGGACAGGGGGGCACTGAAGCTTTCTTT
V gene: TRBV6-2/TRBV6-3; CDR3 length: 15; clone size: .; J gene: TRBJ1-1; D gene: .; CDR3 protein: CASSYSDTANTEAFF; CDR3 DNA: TGTGCCAGCAGTTACAGTGACACAGCGAACACTGAAGCTTTCTTT
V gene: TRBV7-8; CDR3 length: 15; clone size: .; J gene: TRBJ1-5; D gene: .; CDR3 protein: CASSLANLGEVTQHF; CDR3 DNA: TGTGCCAGCAGCTTAGCGAATTTAGGGGAGGTAACCCAGCATTTT
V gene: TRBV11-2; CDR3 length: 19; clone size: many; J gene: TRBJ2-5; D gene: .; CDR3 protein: CASSLGISVFDQYQETQYF; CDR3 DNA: TGTGCCAGCAGCTTAGGGATTAGCGTGTTCGATCAGTACCAAGAGACCCAGTACTTC
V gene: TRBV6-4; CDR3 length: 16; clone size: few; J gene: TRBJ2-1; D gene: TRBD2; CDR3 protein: CASSLLAGLGYNEQFF; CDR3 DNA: TGTGCCAGCAGTCTTCTAGCGGGGCTGGGGTACAATGAGCAGTTCTTC
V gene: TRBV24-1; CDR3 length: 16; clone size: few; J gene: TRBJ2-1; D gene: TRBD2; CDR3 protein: CATSDAAGESYNEQFF; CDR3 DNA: TGTGCCACCAGTGATGCAGCGGGAGAGTCCTACAATGAGCAGTTCTTC
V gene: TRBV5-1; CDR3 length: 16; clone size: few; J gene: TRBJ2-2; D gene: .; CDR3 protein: CASSLMGGPNTGELFF; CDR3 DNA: TGCGCCAGCAGCTTGATGGGGGGTCCGAACACCGGGGAGCTGTTTTTT
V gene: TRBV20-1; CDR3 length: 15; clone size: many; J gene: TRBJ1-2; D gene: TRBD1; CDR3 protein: CSARRDRGFGYGYTF; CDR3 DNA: TGCAGTGCTAGGCGAGACAGGGGGTTTGGCTATGGCTACACCTTC
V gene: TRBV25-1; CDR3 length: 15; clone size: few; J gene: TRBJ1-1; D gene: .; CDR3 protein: CASSGALQGNTEAFF; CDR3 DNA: TGTGCCAGCAGCGGCGCACTACAGGGGAACACTGAAGCTTTCTTT
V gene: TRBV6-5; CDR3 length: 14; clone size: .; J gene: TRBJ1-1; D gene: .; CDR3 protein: CASSWSQGNTEAFF; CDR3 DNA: TGTGCCAGCAGTTGGAGTCAGGGGAACACTGAAGCTTTCTTT
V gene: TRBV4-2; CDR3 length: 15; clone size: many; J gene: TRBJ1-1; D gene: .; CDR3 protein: CASSQEPGGGTEAFF; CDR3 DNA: TGTGCCAGCAGCCAAGAACCCGGGGGCGGCACTGAAGCTTTCTTT
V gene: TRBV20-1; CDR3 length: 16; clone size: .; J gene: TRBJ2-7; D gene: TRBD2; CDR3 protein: CSAPRVAGVNSGEQYF; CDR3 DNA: TGCAGTGCCCCGAGGGTCGCGGGAGTGAATAGTGGCGAGCAGTACTTC
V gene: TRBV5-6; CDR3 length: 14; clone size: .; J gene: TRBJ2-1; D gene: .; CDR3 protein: CASSLGTGWNEQFF; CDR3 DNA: TGTGCCAGCAGCTTGGGGACGGGATGGAATGAGCAGTTCTTC